The entry below describes one TCR beta chain. Its target is unknown. This sample was taken from a study of a mutant IDH1 vaccine in newly diagnosed glioma. Profiled with immunoSEQ multiplex PCR; TCRdb holds only in-frame clones, not every one. The sample consists of some 130,000 clones, 80% of them appearing once. Time point given: week 11, during vaccination. The vaccine gave 300 ug of a 20-mer mutant IDH1 peptide subcutaneously per dose. V was trimmed by 6 bases and J by 5 bases, leaving 10 bases between them. The germline gives CDR1 MNHEY, CDR2 SMNVEV (reference sequence). This CDR3 region has 12 residues.

This sample comprised PBMCs, obtained from a glioma patient whose treatment included an IDH1 peptide vaccine. The genes are TRBV27 and TRBJ1-1; possible D gene TRBD1, 6 bases. This sequence originates from a middle-aged man with glioma. CDR3 loop: CASRSQGTEAFF. The CDR3 DNA reads TGTGCCAGCAGGTCACAGGGAACTGAAGCTTTCTTT.